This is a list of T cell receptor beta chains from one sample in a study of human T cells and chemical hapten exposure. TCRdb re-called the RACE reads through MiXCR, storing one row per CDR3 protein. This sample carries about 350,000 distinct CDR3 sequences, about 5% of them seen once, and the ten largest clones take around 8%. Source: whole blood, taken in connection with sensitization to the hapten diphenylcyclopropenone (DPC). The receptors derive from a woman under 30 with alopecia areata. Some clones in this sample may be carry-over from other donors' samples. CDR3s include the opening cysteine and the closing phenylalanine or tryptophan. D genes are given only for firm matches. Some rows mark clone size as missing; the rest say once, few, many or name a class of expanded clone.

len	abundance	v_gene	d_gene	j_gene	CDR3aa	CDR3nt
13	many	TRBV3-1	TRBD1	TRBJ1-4	CASSQGQGEKLFF	TGTGCCAGCAGCCAAGGACAGGGGGAAAAACTGTTTTTT
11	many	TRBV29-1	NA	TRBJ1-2	CSVREAYGYTF	TGCAGCGTTCGAGAAGCGTATGGCTACACCTTC
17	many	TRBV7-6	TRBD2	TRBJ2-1	CASSLLAGGLSYNEQFF	TGTGCCAGCAGCTTACTAGCGGGGGGCCTCTCCTACAATGAGCAGTTCTTC
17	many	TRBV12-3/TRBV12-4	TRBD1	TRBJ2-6	CASRLTGGPSGANVLTF	TGTGCCAGCAGGCTAACAGGGGGACCGTCTGGGGCCAACGTCCTGACTTTC
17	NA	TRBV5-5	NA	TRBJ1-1	CASSLGSWVGRNTEAFF	TGTGCCAGCAGCTTGGGAAGCTGGGTAGGGAGGAACACTGAAGCTTTCTTT
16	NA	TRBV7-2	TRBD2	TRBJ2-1	CASSSHLAGAFNEQFF	TGTGCCAGCAGCTCCCACCTAGCGGGGGCCTTCAATGAGCAGTTCTTC
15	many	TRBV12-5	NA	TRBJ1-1	CASIRDDGHNTEAFF	TGTGCTAGTATAAGGGACGATGGTCATAACACTGAAGCTTTCTTT
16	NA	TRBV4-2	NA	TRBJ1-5	CASSQQGSKGNQPQHF	TGTGCCAGCAGCCAACAGGGGAGTAAGGGCAATCAGCCCCAGCATTTT
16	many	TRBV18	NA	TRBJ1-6	CASSPNSGQNNSPLHF	TGTGCCAGCTCACCAAACTCCGGACAGAATAATTCACCCCTCCACTTT
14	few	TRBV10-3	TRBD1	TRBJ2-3	CATGDRGSTDTQYF	TGTGCCACAGGGGACAGGGGAAGCACAGATACGCAGTATTTT
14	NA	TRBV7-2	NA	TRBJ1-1	CASSLVVTNTEAFF	TGTGCCAGCAGCTTAGTGGTCACGAACACTGAAGCTTTCTTT
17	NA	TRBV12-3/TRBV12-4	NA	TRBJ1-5	CASIKGGEKGGNQPQHF	TGTGCCAGCATCAAGGGTGGCGAAAAAGGGGGCAATCAGCCCCAGCATTTT
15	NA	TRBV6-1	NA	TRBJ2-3	CASSVSRESTDTQYF	TGTGCCAGCAGTGTTTCCAGGGAAAGCACAGATACGCAGTATTTT
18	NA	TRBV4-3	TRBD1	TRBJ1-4	CASSQLVGTEATNEKLFF	TGCGCCAGCAGCCAGCTTGTGGGGACAGAGGCAACTAATGAAAAACTGTTTTTT
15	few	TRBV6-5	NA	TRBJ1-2	CASSTPSTSGDGYTF	TGTGCCAGCAGTACCCCCTCGACATCCGGGGATGGCTACACCTTC
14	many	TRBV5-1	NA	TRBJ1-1	CASSLNVVNTEAFF	TGCGCCAGCAGCTTGAACGTGGTGAACACTGAAGCTTTCTTT
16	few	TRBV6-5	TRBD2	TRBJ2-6	CASYRGGGSGANVLTF	TGTGCCAGCTACCGGGGGGGCGGCTCTGGGGCCAACGTCCTGACTTTC
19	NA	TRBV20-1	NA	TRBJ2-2	CSASRRLIGREKDTGELFF	TGCAGTGCTTCCCGAAGACTAATAGGGCGAGAGAAAGACACCGGGGAGCTGTTTTTT
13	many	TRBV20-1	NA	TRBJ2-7	CSARDGGTYEQYF	TGCAGTGCTAGAGATGGGGGAACCTACGAGCAGTACTTC
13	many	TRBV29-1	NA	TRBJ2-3	CSVVGGSTDTQYF	TGCAGCGTTGTGGGGGGCTCAACAGATACGCAGTATTTT
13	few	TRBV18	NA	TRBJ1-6	CASSPGNHSPLHF	TGTGCCAGCTCACCAGGGAATCATTCACCCCTCCACTTT
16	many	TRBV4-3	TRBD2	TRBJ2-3	CASSLGLADRTDTQYF	TGCGCCAGCAGCCTGGGTCTAGCGGACCGCACAGATACGCAGTATTTT
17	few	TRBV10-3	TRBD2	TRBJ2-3	CAISESRLAQRTDTQYF	TGTGCCATCAGTGAGTCTCGACTAGCCCAACGCACAGATACGCAGTATTTT
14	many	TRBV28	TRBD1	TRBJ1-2	CASSSGQGNYGYTF	TGTGCCAGCAGTTCGGGACAGGGGAACTATGGCTACACCTTC
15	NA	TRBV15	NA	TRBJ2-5	CATSRDKAHQETQYF	TGTGCCACCAGCAGAGATAAGGCCCACCAAGAGACCCAGTACTTC
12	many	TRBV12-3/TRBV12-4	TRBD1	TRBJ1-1	CASSFLQGAAFF	TGTGCCAGCAGTTTCCTACAGGGGGCGGCTTTCTTT
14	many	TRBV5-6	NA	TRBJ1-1	CASSLGLSGTEAFF	TGTGCCAGCAGCTTGGGTCTTTCCGGCACTGAAGCTTTCTTT
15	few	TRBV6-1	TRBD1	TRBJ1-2	CASSEEVDRGLGYTF	TGTGCCAGCAGTGAAGAGGTGGACAGGGGGCTTGGCTACACCTTC
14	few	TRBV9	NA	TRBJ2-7	CASSVDGYGVEQYF	TGTGCCAGCAGCGTAGATGGCTACGGGGTGGAGCAGTACTTC
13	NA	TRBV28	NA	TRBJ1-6	CASSSPLSSPLHF	TGTGCCAGCAGCTCCCCCCTTAGTTCACCCCTCCACTTT
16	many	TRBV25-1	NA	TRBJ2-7	CASSGALPYRKTEQYF	TGTGCCAGCAGTGGGGCCCTGCCATATAGGAAAACCGAGCAGTACTTC
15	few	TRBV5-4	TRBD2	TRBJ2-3	CASSFGGETSDTQYF	TGTGCCAGCAGCTTCGGGGGGGAGACATCAGATACGCAGTATTTT
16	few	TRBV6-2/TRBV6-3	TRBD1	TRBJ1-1	CASSYGQGARFTEAFF	TGTGCCAGCAGTTACGGACAGGGGGCTCGGTTCACTGAAGCTTTCTTT
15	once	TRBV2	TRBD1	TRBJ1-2	CASMRTGQRDYGYTF	TGTGCCAGCATGAGGACAGGGCAGAGGGACTATGGCTACACCTTC
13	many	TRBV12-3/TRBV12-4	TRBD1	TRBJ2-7	CASSMGQRYEQYF	TGTGCCAGCAGTATGGGACAGCGCTACGAGCAGTACTTC
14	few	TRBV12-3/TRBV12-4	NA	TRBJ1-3	CASNRVSSGNTIYF	TGTGCCAGCAACAGGGTATCGTCTGGAAACACCATATATTTT
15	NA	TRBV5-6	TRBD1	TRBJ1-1	CASSYGQGLGTEAFF	TGTGCCAGCAGCTATGGACAGGGGTTGGGCACTGAAGCTTTCTTT
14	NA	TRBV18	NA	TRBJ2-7	CASSPQNTAYEQYF	TGTGCCAGCTCACCACAAAACACAGCCTACGAGCAGTACTTC
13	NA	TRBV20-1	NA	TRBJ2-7	CSARGRQSYEQYF	TGCAGTGCTAGAGGTAGACAGTCCTACGAGCAGTACTTC
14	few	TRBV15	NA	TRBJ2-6	CATSRDHGANVLTF	TGTGCCACCAGCAGAGATCATGGGGCCAACGTCCTGACTTTC
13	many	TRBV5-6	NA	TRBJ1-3	CASSFEARNTIYF	TGTGCCAGCAGCTTCGAGGCGAGAAACACCATATATTTT
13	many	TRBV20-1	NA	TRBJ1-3	CSARVTPGNTIYF	TGCAGTGCTAGAGTGACTCCTGGAAACACCATATATTTT
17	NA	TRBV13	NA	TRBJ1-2	CASSLGPARQGLNGYTF	TGTGCCAGCAGCTTAGGCCCCGCGCGGCAGGGGCTGAATGGCTACACCTTC
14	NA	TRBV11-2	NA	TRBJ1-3	CASSLDGRGNTIYF	TGTGCCAGCAGCTTAGATGGCCGGGGAAACACCATATATTTT
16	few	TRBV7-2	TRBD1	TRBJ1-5	CASSFGDRASNQPQHF	TGTGCCAGCAGTTTTGGGGACAGGGCCAGCAATCAGCCCCAGCATTTT
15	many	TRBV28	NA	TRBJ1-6	CASTKGQRYGSPLHF	TGTGCCAGCACTAAGGGGCAGCGTTATGGTTCACCCCTCCACTTT
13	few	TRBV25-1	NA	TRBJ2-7	CASSGDTTYEQYF	TGTGCCAGCAGTGGAGACACCACCTACGAGCAGTACTTC
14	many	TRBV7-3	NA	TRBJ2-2	CASSLTVNTGELFF	TGTGCCAGCAGCTTAACAGTCAACACCGGGGAGCTGTTTTTT
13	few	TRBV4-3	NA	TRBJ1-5	CASSQQLGQPQHF	TGCGCCAGCAGCCAACAGTTGGGTCAGCCCCAGCATTTT
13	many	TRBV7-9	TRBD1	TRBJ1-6	CASGDRAGSPLHF	TGTGCCAGCGGGGACAGGGCCGGTTCACCCCTCCACTTT
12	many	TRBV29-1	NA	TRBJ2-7	CSVLETGPEQYF	TGCAGCGTCCTCGAGACAGGCCCCGAGCAGTACTTC
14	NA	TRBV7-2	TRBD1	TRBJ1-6	CASSSTGGDSPLHF	TGTGCCAGCAGCTCCACAGGGGGGGATTCACCCCTCCACTTT
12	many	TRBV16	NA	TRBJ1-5	CASSRLPQPQHF	TGTGCCAGCAGCCGCCTCCCTCAGCCCCAGCATTTT
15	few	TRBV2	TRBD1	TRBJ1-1	CASSQTGTGETEAFF	TGTGCCAGCAGTCAAACCGGGACAGGGGAGACTGAAGCTTTCTTT